The sequence of this T cell receptor (beta chain) was determined in a study of Graves' ophthalmopathy and Graves' hyperthyroidism. Whole-study findings and limits: Also, most clonotypes expanded in the thyroid above 0.001 frequency appeared in blood.

In this sample, this clonotype turned up many times. Its antigen is not known. Amplification targeted the TCR beta CDR3 regions, with RNA transcripts as the source material. A first-round RT-PCR used HTBI primers, followed by a second-round multiplex PCR. Using its own MiXCR run on the multiplex PCR reads, TCRdb lists one record per CDR3 protein. The data hold about 590,000 distinct CDR3 sequences, with under 40% observed a single time. Per the germline V gene, CDR1 is MNHEY and CDR2 is SVGAGI. CDR3 length: 14 amino acids. Trimming took off 4 bases at V and 2 bases at J, with 9 bases between the two ends.

The receptor comes from an adult man with Graves' hyperthyroidism. The chain has TRBV6-5 and TRBJ1-5; D is ambiguous. The sequenced sample was peripheral blood or thyroid tissue (not recorded which). CDR3 sequence: CASSSGIRNQPQHF. The CDR3, as DNA: TGTGCCAGCAGTTCGGGAATTCGCAATCAGCCCCAGCATTTT.